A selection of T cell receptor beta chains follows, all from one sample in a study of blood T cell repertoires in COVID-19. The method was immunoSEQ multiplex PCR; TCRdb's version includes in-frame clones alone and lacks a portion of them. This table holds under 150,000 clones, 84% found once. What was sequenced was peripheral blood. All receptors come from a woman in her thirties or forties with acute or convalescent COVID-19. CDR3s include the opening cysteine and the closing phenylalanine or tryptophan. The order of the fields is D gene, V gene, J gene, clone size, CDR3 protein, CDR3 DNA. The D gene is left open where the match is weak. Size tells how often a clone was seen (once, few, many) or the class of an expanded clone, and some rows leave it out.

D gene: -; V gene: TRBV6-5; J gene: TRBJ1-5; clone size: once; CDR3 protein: CASRAADSPSVPQHF; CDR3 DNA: TGTGCCAGCAGAGCAGCAGACAGCCCCTCGGTGCCCCAGCATTTT
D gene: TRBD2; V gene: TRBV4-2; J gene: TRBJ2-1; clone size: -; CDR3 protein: CASSPGTSGPNEQFF; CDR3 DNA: TGTGCCAGCAGTCCCGGGACTAGCGGACCCAATGAGCAGTTCTTC
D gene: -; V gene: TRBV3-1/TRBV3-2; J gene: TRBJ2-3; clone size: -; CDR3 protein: CASSQDAKGLTDTQYF; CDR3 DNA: TGTGCCAGCAGCCAAGATGCAAAGGGACTCACAGATACGCAGTATTTT
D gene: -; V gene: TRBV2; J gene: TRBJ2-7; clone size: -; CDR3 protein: CASSPRDNYEQYF; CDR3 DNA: TGTGCCAGCAGTCCACGGGACAACTACGAGCAGTACTTC
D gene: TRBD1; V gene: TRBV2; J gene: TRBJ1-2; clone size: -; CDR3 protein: CASSKQGVTYGYTF; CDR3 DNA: TGTGCCAGCAGTAAGCAGGGGGTAACCTATGGCTACACCTTC
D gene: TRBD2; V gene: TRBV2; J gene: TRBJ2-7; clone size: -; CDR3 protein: CASKGLAYNEQYF; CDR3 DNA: TGTGCCAGCAAGGGACTAGCGTACAACGAGCAGTACTTC
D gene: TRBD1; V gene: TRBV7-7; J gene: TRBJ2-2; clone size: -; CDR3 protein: CASSLVGQGGTGELFF; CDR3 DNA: TGTGCCAGCAGCTTAGTGGGACAGGGCGGAACCGGGGAGCTGTTTTTT
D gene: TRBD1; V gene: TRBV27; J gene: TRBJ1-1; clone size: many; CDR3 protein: CASSWTGDTEAFF; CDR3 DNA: TGTGCCAGCAGTTGGACAGGGGACACTGAAGCTTTCTTT
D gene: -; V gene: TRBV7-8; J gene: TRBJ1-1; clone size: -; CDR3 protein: CASSLVSRQGGTEAFF; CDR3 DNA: TGTGCCAGCAGCTTAGTAAGTCGGCAGGGAGGAACTGAAGCTTTCTTT
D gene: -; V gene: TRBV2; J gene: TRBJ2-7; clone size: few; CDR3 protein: CASSGQPTYEQYF; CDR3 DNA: TGTGCCAGCAGTGGACAGCCAACCTACGAGCAGTACTTC
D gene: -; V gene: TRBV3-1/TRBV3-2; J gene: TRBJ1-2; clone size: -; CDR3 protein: CASSHRRLDGYTF; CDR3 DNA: TGTGCCAGCAGCCATCGCAGGTTGGATGGCTACACCTTC
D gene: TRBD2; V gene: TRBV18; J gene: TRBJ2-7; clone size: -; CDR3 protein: CASSSDLAGGSEQYF; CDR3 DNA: TGTGCCAGCTCATCAGATCTAGCGGGGGGGAGTGAGCAGTACTTC
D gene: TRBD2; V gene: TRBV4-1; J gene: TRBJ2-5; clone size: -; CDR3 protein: CASSQVLAGGQETQYF; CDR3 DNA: TGCGCCAGCAGCCAAGTTCTAGCGGGGGGGCAAGAGACCCAGTACTTC
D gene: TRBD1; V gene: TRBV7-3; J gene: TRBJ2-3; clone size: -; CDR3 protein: CASGHRGTDTQYF; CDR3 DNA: TGTGCCAGCGGGCACAGGGGGACAGATACGCAGTATTTT
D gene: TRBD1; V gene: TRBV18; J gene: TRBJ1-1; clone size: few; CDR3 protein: CASSQGDSMNTEAFF; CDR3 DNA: TGTGCCAGCTCCCAGGGGGACAGCATGAACACTGAAGCTTTCTTT
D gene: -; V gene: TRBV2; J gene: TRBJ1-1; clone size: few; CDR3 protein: CASSERGGPTEAFF; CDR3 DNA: TGTGCCAGCAGTGAAAGGGGCGGCCCCACTGAAGCTTTCTTT
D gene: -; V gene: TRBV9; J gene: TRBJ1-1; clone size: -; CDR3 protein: CASSVKGWRNTEAFF; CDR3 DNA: TGTGCCAGCAGCGTGAAGGGGTGGAGGAACACTGAAGCTTTCTTT
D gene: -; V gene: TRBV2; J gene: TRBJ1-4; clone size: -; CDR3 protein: CASSRDKGEKLFF; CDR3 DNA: TGTGCCAGCAGCCGGGACAAGGGTGAAAAACTGTTTTTT
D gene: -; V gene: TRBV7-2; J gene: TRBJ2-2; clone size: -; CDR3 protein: CASSPSGPTGELFF; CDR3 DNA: TGTGCCAGCAGCCCCTCGGGTCCCACCGGGGAGCTGTTTTTT
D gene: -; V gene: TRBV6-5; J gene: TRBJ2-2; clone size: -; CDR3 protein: CASRQGNTGELFF; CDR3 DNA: TGTGCCAGCAGACAGGGAAACACCGGGGAGCTGTTTTTT
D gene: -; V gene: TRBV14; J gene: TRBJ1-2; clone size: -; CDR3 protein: CASSQVRGHGYTF; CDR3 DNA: TGTGCCAGCAGCCAAGTGCGGGGCCATGGCTACACCTTC
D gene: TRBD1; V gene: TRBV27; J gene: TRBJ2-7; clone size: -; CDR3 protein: CASSLRTGGDEQYF; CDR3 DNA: TGTGCCAGCAGTTTAAGAACAGGGGGCGACGAGCAGTACTTC